This TCR beta chain was retrieved from a study of blood T cell repertoires in COVID-19. Study background: The United States, Italy and Spain supplied acute and convalescent COVID-19 samples. T cells, B-cell-depleted T cells, or PBMCs supplied cDNA or gDNA.

In the authors' workflow: Reference gene primer amplification yielded estimated nucleated cell counts. This table comes from immunoSEQ multiplex PCR, and its TCRdb copy is limited to in-frame clones, with some not included. D and trimming come from the DNA, and the V and J calls and clone size come from that table. The data contain hundreds of thousands of clones, approximately 80% of them singletons. The sample comprised peripheral blood. This clonotype was obtained from a woman between 50 and 59 years old with acute or convalescent COVID-19.

CDR3 sequence reads: CASTPGYRYGYTF. CDR3 nucleotides: TGTGCCAGCACCCCGGGATACCGCTATGGCTACACCTTC. V and J are TRBV2 and TRBJ1-2; D is unclear. The CDR3 runs 13 residues. CDR1 is SNHLY and CDR2 is FYNNEI in the germline V gene. The V gene lost 7 bases and the J gene lost 4 bases, with 13 bases spanning the gap.